The text below deals with one T cell receptor (beta chain). Antigen: not known. This specimen comes from a study of shared clonotypes between healthy human individuals. Produced via immunoSEQ multiplex PCR; TCRdb's table is partial and in-frame only. The sample lists about 1.1 million clones, about 80% occurring once. Regarding the study as a whole: Rarefaction exposed incomplete sorted-subset sequencing despite large depth.

V shed 0 bases, J shed 4 bases, and the junction held 20 bases outside the gene matches. The CDR3 covers 20 residues. CDR1 and CDR2 (germline): GTSNPN, SVGIG (reference sequence). The rearrangement uses TRBV30 and TRBJ2-3; 9 bases are a match to TRBD2. Material for sequencing was memory CD4+ T cells from PBMCs. Subset denoted: CD45RA-negative fraction. This TCR was recovered from a man younger than 35 in good health. Some clones in this sample may be carry-over from other donors' samples. The CDR3 nucleotides are TGTGCCTGGAGTGTAAAGGGGTTTAGCGGGAGTCACAGGGGACCAGATACGCAGTATTTT. It translates to CAWSVKGFSGSHRGPDTQYF.